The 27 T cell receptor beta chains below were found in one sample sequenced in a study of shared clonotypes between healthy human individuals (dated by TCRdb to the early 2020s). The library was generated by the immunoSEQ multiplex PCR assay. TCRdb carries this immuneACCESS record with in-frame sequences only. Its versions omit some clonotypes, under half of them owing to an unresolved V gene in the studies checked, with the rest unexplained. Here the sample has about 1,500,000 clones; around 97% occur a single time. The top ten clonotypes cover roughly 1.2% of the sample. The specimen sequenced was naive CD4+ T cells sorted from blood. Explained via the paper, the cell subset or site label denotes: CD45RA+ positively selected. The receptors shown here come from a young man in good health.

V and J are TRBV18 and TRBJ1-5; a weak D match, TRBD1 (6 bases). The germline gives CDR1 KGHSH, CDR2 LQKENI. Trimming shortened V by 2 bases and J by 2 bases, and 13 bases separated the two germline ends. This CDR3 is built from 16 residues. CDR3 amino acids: CASSPGGTNGNQPQHF. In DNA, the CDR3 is TGTGCCAGCTCACCAGGTGGGACAAATGGCAATCAGCCCCAGCATTTT.

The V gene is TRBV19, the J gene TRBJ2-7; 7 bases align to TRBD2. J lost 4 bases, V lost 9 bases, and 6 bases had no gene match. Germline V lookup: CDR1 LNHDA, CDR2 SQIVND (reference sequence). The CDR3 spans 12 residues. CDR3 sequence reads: CASAGGRYEQYF. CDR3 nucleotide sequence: TGTGCCAGCGCCGGGGGGAGATACGAGCAGTACTTC. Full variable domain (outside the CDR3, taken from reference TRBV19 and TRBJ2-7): DGGITQSPKYLFRKEGQNVTLSCEQNLNHDAMYWYRQDPGQGLRLIYYSQIVNDFQKGDIAEGYSVSREKKESFPLTVTSAQKNPTAFYLCASAGGRYEQYFGPGTRLTVT.

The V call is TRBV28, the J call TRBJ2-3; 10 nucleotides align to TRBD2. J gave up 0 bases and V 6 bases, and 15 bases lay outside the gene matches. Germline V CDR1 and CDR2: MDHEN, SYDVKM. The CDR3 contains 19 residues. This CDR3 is CASREEGQPGLASTDTQYF. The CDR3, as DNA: TGTGCCAGCAGGGAAGAGGGTCAACCGGGACTAGCGAGCACAGATACGCAGTATTTT.

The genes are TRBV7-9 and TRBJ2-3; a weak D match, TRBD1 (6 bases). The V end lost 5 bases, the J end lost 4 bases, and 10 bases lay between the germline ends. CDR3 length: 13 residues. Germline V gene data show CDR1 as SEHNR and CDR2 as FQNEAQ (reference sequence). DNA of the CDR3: TGTGCCAGCAGCCCAGGGGTAGCAGATACGCAGTATTTT. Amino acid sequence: CASSPGVADTQYF. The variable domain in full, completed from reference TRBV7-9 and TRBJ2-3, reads DTGVSQNPRHKITKRGQNVTFRCDPISEHNRLYWYRQTLGQGPEFLTYFQNEAQLEKSRLLSDRFSAERPKGSFSTLEIQRTEQGDSAMYLCASSPGVADTQYFGPGTRLTVL.

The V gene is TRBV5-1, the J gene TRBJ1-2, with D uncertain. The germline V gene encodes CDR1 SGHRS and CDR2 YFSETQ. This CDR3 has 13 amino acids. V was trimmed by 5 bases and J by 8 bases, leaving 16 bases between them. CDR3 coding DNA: TGCGCCAGCAGTTCCTTTCCGGCGGACGGCTACACCTTC. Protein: CASSSFPADGYTF. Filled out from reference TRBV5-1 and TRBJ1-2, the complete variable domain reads KAGVTQTPRYLIKTRGQQVTLSCSPISGHRSVSWYQQTPGQGLQFLFEYFSETQRNKGNFPGRFSGRQFSNSRSEMNVSTLELGDSALYLCASSSFPADGYTFGSGTRLTVV.

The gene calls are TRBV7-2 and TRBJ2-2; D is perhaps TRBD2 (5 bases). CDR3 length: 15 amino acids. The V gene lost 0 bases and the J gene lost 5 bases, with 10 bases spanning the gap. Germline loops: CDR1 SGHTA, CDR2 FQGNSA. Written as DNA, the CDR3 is TGTGCCAGCAGCTTAGCGAGGGCCGTTACCGGGGAGCTGTTTTTT. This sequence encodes CASSLARAVTGELFF.

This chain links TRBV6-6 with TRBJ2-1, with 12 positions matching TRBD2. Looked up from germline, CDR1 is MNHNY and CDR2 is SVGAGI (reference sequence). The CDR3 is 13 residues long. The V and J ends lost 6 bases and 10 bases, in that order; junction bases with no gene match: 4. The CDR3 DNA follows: TGTGCCAGCAGGACTAGCGGGAGCGGGGAGCAGTTCTTC. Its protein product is CASRTSGSGEQFF.

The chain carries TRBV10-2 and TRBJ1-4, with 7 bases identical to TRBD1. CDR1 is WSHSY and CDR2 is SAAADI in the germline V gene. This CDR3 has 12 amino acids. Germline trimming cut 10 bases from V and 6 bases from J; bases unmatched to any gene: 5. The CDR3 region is CATRQGDEKLFF. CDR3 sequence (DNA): TGCGCCACCCGACAGGGAGATGAAAAACTGTTTTTT.

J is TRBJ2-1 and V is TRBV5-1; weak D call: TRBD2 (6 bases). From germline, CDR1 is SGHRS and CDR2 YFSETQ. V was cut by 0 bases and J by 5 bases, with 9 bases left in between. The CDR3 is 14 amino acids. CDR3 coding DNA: TGCGCCAGCAGCTTGGTTTCTAGCGACAATGAGCAGTTCTTC. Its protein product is CASSLVSSDNEQFF.

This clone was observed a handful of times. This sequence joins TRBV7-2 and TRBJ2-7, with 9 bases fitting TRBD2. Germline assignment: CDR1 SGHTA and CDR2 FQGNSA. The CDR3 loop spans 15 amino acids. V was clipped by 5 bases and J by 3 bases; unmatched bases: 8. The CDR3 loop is CASSVPGLAVYEQYF. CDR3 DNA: TGTGCCAGCAGCGTGCCGGGACTAGCAGTCTACGAGCAGTACTTC.

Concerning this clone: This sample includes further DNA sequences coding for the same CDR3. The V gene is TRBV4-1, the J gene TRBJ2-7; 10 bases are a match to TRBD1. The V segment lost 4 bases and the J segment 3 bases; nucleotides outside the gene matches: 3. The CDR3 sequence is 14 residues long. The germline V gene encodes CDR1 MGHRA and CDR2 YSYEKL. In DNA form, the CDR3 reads TGCGCCAGCAGCCTGCGGGACAGGGGCTACGAGCAGTACTTC. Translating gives CASSLRDRGYEQYF.

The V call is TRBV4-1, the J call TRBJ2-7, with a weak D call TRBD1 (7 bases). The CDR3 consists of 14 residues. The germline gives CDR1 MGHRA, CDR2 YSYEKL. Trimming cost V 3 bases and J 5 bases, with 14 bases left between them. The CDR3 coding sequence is TGCGCCAGCAGCCACGGCCAGGGGGGAGACGAGCAGTACTTC. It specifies CASSHGQGGDEQYF.

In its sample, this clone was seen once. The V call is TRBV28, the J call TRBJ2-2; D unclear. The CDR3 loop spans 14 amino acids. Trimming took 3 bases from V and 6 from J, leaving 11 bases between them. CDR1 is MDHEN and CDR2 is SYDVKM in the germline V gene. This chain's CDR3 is CASSLGRFAGELFF. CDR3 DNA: TGTGCCAGCAGTTTGGGAAGGTTCGCCGGGGAGCTGTTTTTT.

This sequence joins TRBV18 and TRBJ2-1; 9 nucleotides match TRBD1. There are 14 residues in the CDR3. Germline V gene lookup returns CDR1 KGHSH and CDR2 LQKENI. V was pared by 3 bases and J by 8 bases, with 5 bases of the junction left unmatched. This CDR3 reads CASSPGTGGYEQFF. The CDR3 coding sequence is TGTGCCAGCTCACCCGGTACAGGGGGCTATGAGCAGTTCTTC.

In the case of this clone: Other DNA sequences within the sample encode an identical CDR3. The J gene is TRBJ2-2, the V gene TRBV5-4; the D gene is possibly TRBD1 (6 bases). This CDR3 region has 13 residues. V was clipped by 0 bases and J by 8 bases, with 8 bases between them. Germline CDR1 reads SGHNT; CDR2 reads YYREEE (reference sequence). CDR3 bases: TGTGCCAGCAGCTTGGTTGGGACAGGGGAGCTGTTTTTT. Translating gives CASSLVGTGELFF.

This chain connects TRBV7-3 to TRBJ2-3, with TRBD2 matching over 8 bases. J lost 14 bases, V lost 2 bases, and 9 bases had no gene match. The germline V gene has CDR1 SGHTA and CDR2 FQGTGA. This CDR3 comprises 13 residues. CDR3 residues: CASSLRPAGERYF. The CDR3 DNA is TGTGCCAGCAGCTTACGACCAGCGGGAGAACGGTATTTT.

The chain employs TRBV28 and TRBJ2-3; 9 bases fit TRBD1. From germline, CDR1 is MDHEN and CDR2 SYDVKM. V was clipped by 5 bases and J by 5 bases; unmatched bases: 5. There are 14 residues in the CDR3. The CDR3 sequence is CASSEQGAIDTQYF. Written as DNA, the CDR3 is TGTGCCAGCAGTGAACAGGGGGCGATAGATACGCAGTATTTT.

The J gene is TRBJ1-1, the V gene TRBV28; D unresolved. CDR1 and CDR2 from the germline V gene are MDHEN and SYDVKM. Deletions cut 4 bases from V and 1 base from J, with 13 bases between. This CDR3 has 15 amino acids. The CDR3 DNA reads TGTGCCAGCAGTTCGTACTGGACCGGGAACACTGAAGCTTTCTTT. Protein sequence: CASSSYWTGNTEAFF.

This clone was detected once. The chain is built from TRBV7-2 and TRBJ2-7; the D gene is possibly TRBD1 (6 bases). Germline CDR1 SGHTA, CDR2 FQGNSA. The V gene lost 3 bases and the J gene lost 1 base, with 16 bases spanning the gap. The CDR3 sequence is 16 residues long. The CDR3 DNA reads TGTGCCAGCAGCTTTGGGGGCAGCCGAGGGTCCTACGAGCAGTACTTC. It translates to CASSFGGSRGSYEQYF.

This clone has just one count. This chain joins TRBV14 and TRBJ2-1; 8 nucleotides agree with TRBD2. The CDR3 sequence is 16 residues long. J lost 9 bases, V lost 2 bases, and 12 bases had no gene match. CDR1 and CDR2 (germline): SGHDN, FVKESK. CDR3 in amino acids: CASSQTSGHLSGEQFF. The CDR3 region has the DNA TGTGCCAGCAGCCAAACTAGCGGCCATTTATCGGGTGAGCAGTTCTTC.

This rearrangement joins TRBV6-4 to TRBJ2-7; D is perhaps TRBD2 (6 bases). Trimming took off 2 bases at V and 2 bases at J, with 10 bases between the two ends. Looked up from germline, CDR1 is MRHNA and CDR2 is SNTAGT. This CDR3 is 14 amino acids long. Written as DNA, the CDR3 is TGTGCCAGCAGTGACGAGGGAGGCCCCTACGAGCAGTACTTC. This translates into CASSDEGGPYEQYF.

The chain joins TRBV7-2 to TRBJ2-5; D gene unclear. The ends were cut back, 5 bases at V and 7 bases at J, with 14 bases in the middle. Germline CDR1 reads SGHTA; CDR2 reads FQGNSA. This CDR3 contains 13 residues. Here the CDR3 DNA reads TGTGCCAGCAGCCCGCCCTCTCTGGGGACCCAGTACTTC. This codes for CASSPPSLGTQYF.

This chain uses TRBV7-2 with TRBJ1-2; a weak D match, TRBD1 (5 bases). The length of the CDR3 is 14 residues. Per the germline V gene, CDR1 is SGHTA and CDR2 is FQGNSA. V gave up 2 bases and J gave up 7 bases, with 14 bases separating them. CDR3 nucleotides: TGTGCCAGCAGCTTACAGGGTGAAGTTGGTGGCTACACCTTC. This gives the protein CASSLQGEVGGYTF. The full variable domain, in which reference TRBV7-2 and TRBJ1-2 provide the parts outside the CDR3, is GAGVSQSPSNKVTEKGKDVELRCDPISGHTALYWYRQSLGQGLEFLIYFQGNSAPDKSGLPSDRFSAERTGGSVSTLTIQRTQQEDSAVYLCASSLQGEVGGYTFGSGTRLTVV.

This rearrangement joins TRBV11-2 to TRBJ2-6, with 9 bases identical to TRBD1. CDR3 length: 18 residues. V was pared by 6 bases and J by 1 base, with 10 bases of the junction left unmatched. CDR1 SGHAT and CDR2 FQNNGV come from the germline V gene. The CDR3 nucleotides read TGTGCCAGCAGTTATCCGGGACAGGGTCGATCTGGGGCCAACGTCCTGACTTTC. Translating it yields CASSYPGQGRSGANVLTF.

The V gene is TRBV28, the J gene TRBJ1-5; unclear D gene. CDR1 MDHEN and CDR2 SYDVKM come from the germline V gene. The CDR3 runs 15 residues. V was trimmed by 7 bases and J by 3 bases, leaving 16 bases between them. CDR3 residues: CASTKPGRHNQPQHF. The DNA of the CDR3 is TGTGCCAGCACCAAACCTGGCAGGCACAATCAGCCCCAGCATTTT.

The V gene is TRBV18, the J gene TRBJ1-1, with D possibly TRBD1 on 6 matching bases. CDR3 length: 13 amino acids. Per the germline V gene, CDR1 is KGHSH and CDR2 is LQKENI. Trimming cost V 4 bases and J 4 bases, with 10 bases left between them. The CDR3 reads CASSQGVTTEAFF. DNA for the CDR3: TGTGCCAGCTCACAGGGGGTTACCACTGAAGCTTTCTTT.

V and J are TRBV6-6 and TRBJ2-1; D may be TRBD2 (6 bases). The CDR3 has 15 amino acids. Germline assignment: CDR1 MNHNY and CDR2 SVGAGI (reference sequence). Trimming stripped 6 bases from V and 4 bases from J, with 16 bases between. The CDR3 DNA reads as TGTGCCAGCAGCCTAGAGTTGGGGAGGTACAATGAGCAGTTCTTC. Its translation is CASSLELGRYNEQFF.